This T cell receptor (beta chain) was captured in a study of T cell repertoires in cytomegalovirus infection. The wider study: CMV epitopes in the study were HLA-C-restricted (recently identified) and HLA-B-restricted (well studied). Study observations and caveats: Clonotype analysis showed dominance of the ex vivo response by HLA-C-restricted CMV-specific TCR beta clonotypes.

V shed 5 bases, J shed 5 bases, and the junction held 3 bases outside the gene matches. Looked up from germline, CDR1 is MDHEN and CDR2 is SYDVKM. The CDR3 runs 13 residues. TCRdb redid the calling of the reads with MiXCR, one entry per CDR3 protein. This table has around 900,000 distinct CDR3 sequences, about a third appearing once. There are a few counts of this clonotype. The antigen remains unidentified. This clonotype was sampled from a human donor in good health (CMV status not recorded). Some clones in this sample may be carry-over from other donors' samples. This sample comprised cultured CD8+ T cells from PBMCs, obtained from culture after CMV antigen stimulation. The gene calls are TRBV28 and TRBJ2-5; 9 nucleotides line up with TRBD2. The CDR3 protein is CASSPSGDETQYF. The CDR3 nucleotides are TGTGCCAGCAGTCCTAGCGGGGACGAGACCCAGTACTTC.